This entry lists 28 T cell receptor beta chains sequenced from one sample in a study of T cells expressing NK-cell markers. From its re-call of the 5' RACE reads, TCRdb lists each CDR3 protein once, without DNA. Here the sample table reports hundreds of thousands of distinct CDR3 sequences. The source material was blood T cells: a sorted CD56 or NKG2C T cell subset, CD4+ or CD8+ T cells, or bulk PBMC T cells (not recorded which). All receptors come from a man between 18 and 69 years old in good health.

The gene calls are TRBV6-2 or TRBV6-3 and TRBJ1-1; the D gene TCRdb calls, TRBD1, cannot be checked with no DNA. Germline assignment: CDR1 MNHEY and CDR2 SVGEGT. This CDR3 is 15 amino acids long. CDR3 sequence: CASREFRGRNTEAFF.

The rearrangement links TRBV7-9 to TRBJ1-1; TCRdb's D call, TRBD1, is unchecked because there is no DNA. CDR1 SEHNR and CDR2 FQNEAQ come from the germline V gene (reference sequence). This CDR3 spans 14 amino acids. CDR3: CASRRGTGRTEAFF. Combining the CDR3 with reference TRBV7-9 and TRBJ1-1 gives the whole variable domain DTGVSQNPRHKITKRGQNVTFRCDPISEHNRLYWYRQTLGQGPEFLTYFQNEAQLEKSRLLSDRFSAERPKGSFSTLEIQRTEQGDSAMYLCASRRGTGRTEAFFGQGTRLTVV.

This CDR3 is CSVQGDRAGELFF. V is TRBV29-1 and J is TRBJ2-2; TCRdb selects TRBD1, and the lack of DNA leaves this call unchecked. The CDR3 covers 13 residues. Germline values: CDR1 SQVTM, CDR2 ANQGSEA.

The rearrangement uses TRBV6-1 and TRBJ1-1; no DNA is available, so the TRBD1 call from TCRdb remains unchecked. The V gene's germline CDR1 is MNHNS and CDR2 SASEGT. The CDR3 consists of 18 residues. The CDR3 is CASSENFYKQGAGTEAFF.

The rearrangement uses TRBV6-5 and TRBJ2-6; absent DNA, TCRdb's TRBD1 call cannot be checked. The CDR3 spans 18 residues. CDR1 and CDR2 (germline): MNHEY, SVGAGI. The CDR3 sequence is CASSYTGTGRGRANVLTF.

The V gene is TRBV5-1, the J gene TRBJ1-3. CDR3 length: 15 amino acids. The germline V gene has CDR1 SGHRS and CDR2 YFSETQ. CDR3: CASSNGPSSGNTIYF.

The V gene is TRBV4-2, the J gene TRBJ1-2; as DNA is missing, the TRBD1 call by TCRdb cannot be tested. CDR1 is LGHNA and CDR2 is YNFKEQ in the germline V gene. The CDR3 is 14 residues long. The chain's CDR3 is CASSPWDSNYGYTF.

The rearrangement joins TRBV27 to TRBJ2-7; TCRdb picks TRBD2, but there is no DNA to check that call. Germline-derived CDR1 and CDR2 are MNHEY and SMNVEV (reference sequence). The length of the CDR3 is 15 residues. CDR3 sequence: CASSSFRQRGGEQYF.

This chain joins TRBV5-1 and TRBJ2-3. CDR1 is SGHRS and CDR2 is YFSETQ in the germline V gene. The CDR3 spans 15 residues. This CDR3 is CASSPTSSAPDTQYF.

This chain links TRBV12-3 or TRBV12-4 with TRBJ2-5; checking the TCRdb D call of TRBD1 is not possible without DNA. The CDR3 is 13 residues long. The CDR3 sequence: CASSFGDPGTQYF.

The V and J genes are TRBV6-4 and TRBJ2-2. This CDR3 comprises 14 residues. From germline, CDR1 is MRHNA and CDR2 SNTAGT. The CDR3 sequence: CASSTSLSTGELFF.

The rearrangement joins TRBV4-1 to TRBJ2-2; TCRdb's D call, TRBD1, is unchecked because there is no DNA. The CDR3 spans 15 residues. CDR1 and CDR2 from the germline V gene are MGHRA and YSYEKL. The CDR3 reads CASRLRGGDTGELFF.

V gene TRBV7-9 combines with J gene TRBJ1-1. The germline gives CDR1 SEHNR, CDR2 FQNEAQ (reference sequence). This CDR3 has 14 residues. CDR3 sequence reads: CASSLVPIRTEAFF.

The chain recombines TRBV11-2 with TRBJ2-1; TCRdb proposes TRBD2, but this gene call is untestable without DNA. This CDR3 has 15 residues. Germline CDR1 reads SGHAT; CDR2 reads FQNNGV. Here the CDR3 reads CASTPPSVTYNEQFF.

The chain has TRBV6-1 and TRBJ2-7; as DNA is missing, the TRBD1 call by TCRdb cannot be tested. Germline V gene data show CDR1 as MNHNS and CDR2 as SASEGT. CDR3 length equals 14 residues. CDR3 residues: CASRGPGRAYEQYF.

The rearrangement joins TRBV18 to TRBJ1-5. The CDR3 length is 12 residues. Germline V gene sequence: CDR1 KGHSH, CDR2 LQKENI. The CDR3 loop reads CASSPYPEPQHF.

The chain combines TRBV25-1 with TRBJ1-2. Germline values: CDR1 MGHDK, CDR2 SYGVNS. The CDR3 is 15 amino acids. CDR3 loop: CASSEGYSSNYGYTF.

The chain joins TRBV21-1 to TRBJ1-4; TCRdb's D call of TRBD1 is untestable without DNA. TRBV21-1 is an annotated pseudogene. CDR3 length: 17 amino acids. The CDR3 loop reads CASSKGPGQNEGEKLFF.

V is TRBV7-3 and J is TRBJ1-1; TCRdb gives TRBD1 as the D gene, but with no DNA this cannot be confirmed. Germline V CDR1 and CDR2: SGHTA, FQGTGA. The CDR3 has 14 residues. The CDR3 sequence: CASSLAGPNTEAFF. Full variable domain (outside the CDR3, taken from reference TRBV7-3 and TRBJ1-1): GAGVSQTPSNKVTEKGKYVELRCDPISGHTALYWYRQSLGQGPEFLIYFQGTGAADDSGLPNDRFFAVRPEGSVSTLKIQRTERGDSAVYLCASSLAGPNTEAFFGQGTRLTVV.

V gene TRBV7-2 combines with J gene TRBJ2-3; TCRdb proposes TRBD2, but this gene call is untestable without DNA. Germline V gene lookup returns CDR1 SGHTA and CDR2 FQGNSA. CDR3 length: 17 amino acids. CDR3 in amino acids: CASSSLRGASSTDTQYF.

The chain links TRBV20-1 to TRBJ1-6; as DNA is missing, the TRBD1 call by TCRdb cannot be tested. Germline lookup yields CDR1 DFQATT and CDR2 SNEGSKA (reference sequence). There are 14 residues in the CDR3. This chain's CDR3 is CSAGRGGDNSPLHF.

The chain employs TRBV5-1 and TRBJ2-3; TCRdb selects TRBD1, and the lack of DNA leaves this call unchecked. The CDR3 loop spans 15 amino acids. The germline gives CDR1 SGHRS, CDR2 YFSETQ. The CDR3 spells CASSETGPLTDTQYF.

The chain's CDR3 is CASTPHGGSQYNEQFF. The chain couples TRBV9 to TRBJ2-1; with no DNA, the TCRdb D assignment of TRBD1 cannot be verified. Germline CDR1 reads SGDLS; CDR2 reads YYNGEE. The CDR3 extends over 16 amino acids.

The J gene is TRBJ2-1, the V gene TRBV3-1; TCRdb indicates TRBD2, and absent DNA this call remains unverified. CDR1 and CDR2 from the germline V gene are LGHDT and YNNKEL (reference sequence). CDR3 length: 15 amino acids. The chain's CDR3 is CASSQGALSYNEQFF.

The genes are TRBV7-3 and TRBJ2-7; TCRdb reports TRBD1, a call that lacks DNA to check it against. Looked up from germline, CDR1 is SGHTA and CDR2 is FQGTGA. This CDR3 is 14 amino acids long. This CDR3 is CASSLSPGPYEQYF.

The chain's CDR3 is CASSLGQGAYSGNTIYF. The chain carries TRBV7-9 and TRBJ1-3; TCRdb picks TRBD1, but there is no DNA to check that call. There are 17 residues in the CDR3. From germline, CDR1 is SEHNR and CDR2 FQNEAQ (reference sequence).

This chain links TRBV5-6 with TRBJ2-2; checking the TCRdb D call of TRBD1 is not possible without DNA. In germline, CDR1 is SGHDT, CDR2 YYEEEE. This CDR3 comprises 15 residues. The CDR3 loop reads CASSIAPLNTGELFF.

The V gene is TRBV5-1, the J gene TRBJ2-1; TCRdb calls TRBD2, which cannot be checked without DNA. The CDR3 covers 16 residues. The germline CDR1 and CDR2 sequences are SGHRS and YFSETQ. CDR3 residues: CASSPRAGGSYNEQFF.